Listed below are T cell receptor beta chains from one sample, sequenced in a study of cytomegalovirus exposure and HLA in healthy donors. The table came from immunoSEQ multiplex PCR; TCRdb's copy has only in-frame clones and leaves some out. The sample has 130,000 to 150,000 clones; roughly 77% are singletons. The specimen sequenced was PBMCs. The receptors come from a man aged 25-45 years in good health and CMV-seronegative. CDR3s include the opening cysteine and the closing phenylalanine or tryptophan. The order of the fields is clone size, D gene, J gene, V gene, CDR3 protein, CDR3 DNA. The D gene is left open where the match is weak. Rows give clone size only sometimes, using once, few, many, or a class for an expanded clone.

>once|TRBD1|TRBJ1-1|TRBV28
CASSLGDRGTAFF
TGTGCCAGCAGTTTGGGGGACAGGGGGACTGCTTTCTTT
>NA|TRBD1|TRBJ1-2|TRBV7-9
CASSPPGQGVGGYTF
TGTGCCAGCAGCCCGCCGGGACAGGGAGTAGGTGGCTACACCTTC
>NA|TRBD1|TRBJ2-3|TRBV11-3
CASSLGRTGGTDTQYF
TGTGCCAGCAGCTTAGGCCGGACAGGGGGCACGGATACGCAGTATTTT
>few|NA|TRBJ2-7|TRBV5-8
CASSVPGQTTYF
TGTGCCAGCAGCGTACCGGGACAAACTACGTACTTC
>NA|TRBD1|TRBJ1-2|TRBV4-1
CASSQVTGTGGKGVYGYTF
TGCGCCAGCAGCCAAGTTACCGGGACAGGGGGCAAGGGGGTCTATGGCTACACCTTC
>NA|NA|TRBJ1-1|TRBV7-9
CASRPSRGTEAFF
TGTGCCAGCAGACCAAGTCGGGGCACTGAAGCTTTCTTT
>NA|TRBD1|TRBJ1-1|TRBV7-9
CASSSQPGQMNTEAFF
TGTGCCAGCAGCTCGCAACCGGGACAGATGAACACTGAAGCTTTCTTT
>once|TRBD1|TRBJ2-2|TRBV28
CASCRTGVTGELFF
TGTGCCAGTTGCCGGACAGGGGTAACCGGGGAGCTGTTTTTT
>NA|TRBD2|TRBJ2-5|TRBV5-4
CASSLEAGEWAETQYF
TGTGCCAGCAGCTTGGAGGCGGGAGAATGGGCCGAGACCCAGTACTTC
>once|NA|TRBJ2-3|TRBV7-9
CASSLATGIVTDTQYF
TGTGCCAGCAGCTTAGCTACAGGGATAGTCACAGATACGCAGTATTTT
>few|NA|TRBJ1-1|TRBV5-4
CASSSPQGSTEAFF
TGTGCCAGCAGCTCGCCCCAGGGGAGCACTGAAGCTTTCTTT